This T cell receptor (beta chain) was sequenced for a study of CD8 T cells in ankylosing spondylitis (dated by TCRdb to 2015 to 2018). Concerning the study at large: To find TCR variants linked to disease, the study profiled T cell receptor beta repertoires in ankylosing spondylitis patients and healthy donors. Peripheral blood was sampled, and synovial fluid was also collected from ankylosing spondylitis patients. The full study cohort was made up of under 30 ankylosing spondylitis patients and more than 90 healthy donors. Points the paper makes about the study in general: Some of the motif variants had been reported before in the synovial fluid and blood of reactive arthritis patients, a finding that suggests common disease-initiation mechanisms. The disease-linked clones showed a CD8+ phenotype and occurred at relatively low frequencies in peripheral blood. The disease-linked clones were reported as significantly enriched in matched synovial fluid samples from ankylosing spondylitis patients. A TCR beta motif of several highly homologous amino acid variants appeared characteristic of blood from ankylosing spondylitis patients.

This clonotype was picked up many times. Its antigen is currently not known. Nothing much larger sits one base from this clone, and base qualities are not available. Instrument used: Illumina HiSeq 2500. TCR beta libraries were prepared by quantitative 5'-RACE with molecular barcodes. In the authors' own workflow: Disease-linked TCR variants were identified with a new computational method built on a probabilistic model of VDJ rearrangement. TCRdb cleaned the public reads at Q25 with fastp, built clones with MiXCR and kept in-frame beta chains. CDR3 protein sequences are deduplicated, and each keeps its most common genes and DNA. The V and J calls were not made by the authors but by TCRdb's processing. This sample gives about 240,000 distinct CDR3 sequences in total; roughly 8.6% of them show up just once. The ten largest account for under 7.5% of the sample. Compared with germline, V lacks 6 bases and J lacks 3 bases; bases without a gene match: 5. The CDR3 covers 13 residues, taking in both the cysteine and the phenylalanine. Only the CDR3 DNA is retained, 39 bases long and in frame from the first base. CDR1 MRHNA and CDR2 SNTAGT are derived from the germline V gene.

The sequencing sample was made of blood, either unsorted or a sorted T cell fraction (not recorded which). The clonotype comes from a male donor with ankylosing spondylitis or in good health (not recorded which). The rearranged chain carries TRBV6-4 and TRBJ2-7, with 7 bases aligning to TRBD1. The DNA sequence reads TGTGCCAGCAGAACAGGGGCCCTCTACGAGCAGTACTTC. Its translation is CASRTGALYEQYF.